This TCR beta chain was captured in a study of blood T cell repertoires in COVID-19. Background on the study: COVID-19 samples collected from the United States, Italy and Spain covered acute and convalescent phases. In each case, the material was cDNA or gDNA derived from T cells, B-cell-depleted T cells, or PBMCs.

Assay: immunoSEQ multiplex PCR; the TCRdb copy retains only in-frame clones and omits some. The data contain 210,000 or so clones, about 83% of them seen just once; the ten biggest clones take up roughly 1.3%. Those enrolled in Seattle joined during active infection and were followed longitudinally afterward. Germline trimming cut 7 bases from V and 3 bases from J; bases unmatched to any gene: 4. The germline gives CDR1 SNHLY, CDR2 FYNNEI. The CDR3 has 13 amino acids. The gene calls are TRBV2 and TRBJ2-7, with 9 bases lining up with TRBD1. Sequenced sample: peripheral blood. This receptor was obtained from a woman aged 25 to 39 with COVID-19, enrolled during active disease. The chain's CDR3 is CASTPDRGYEQYF. The CDR3 region has the DNA TGTGCCAGCACTCCGGACAGGGGCTACGAGCAGTACTTC.